Listed below are T cell receptor beta chains from one sample, sequenced in a study of PD-L1 blockade in urothelial cancer. Assay: immunoSEQ multiplex PCR; the TCRdb copy retains only in-frame clones and omits some. Of roughly 90,000 clones in the sample, over 90% were seen once. The input for sequencing was PBMCs, taken around atezolizumab (anti-PD-L1) treatment. These receptors all stem from a man in his fifties or sixties with urothelial cancer. The CDR3 runs from the conserved cysteine through the conserved F or W. D genes are given only for firm matches. Size is stated for part of the rows, as once, few or many counts, or as a class when the clone is expanded.

j_call: TRBJ2-7; clone_size: .; v_call: TRBV4-2; cdr3_length: 14; d_call: .; cdr3_aa: CASSQGRGVYEQYF; cdr3_nt: TGTGCCAGCAGCCAAGGCAGGGGGGTCTACGAGCAGTACTTC
j_call: TRBJ1-5; clone_size: .; v_call: TRBV9; cdr3_length: 16; d_call: TRBD1; cdr3_aa: CASSVGAGGLYQPQHF; cdr3_nt: TGTGCCAGCAGCGTAGGAGCAGGGGGCTTGTATCAGCCCCAGCATTTT
j_call: TRBJ2-7; clone_size: .; v_call: TRBV20-1; cdr3_length: 9; d_call: .; cdr3_aa: CSAFPGFTF; cdr3_nt: TGCAGTGCCTTCCCGGGTTTCACCTTC
j_call: TRBJ2-2; clone_size: .; v_call: TRBV4-2; cdr3_length: 16; d_call: TRBD2; cdr3_aa: CASSQGLAGITGELFF; cdr3_nt: TGTGCCAGCAGCCAAGGACTAGCGGGAATCACCGGGGAGCTGTTTTTT
j_call: TRBJ2-7; clone_size: .; v_call: TRBV30; cdr3_length: 15; d_call: TRBD2; cdr3_aa: CAWSPRGLAGGEQYF; cdr3_nt: TGTGCCTGGAGCCCAAGGGGTTTAGCGGGAGGCGAGCAGTACTTC
j_call: TRBJ2-7; clone_size: .; v_call: TRBV28; cdr3_length: 16; d_call: TRBD1; cdr3_aa: CASSLGGTGGLYEQYF; cdr3_nt: TGTGCCAGCAGTTTAGGTGGGACAGGGGGCTTGTACGAGCAGTACTTC
j_call: TRBJ1-2; clone_size: .; v_call: TRBV28; cdr3_length: 12; d_call: .; cdr3_aa: CASSLLEKGNTF; cdr3_nt: TGTGCCAGCAGTTTATTGGAGAAGGGGAACACCTTC
j_call: TRBJ2-1; clone_size: .; v_call: TRBV28; cdr3_length: 14; d_call: TRBD2; cdr3_aa: CASSLGLAYNEQFF; cdr3_nt: TGTGCCAGCAGCCTGGGACTAGCCTACAATGAGCAGTTCTTC
j_call: TRBJ2-3; clone_size: .; v_call: TRBV27; cdr3_length: 14; d_call: .; cdr3_aa: CASSLEGVADTQYF; cdr3_nt: TGTGCCAGCAGTTTAGAAGGGGTGGCAGATACGCAGTATTTT
j_call: TRBJ1-5; clone_size: .; v_call: TRBV5-3; cdr3_length: 17; d_call: TRBD1; cdr3_aa: CARSLAGTGGGNQPQHF; cdr3_nt: TGTGCCAGAAGCTTGGCCGGGACAGGGGGCGGCAATCAGCCCCAGCATTTT
j_call: TRBJ2-5; clone_size: .; v_call: TRBV5-4; cdr3_length: 15; d_call: TRBD2; cdr3_aa: CASSLVAGGVTTQYF; cdr3_nt: TGTGCCAGCAGCTTAGTAGCGGGCGGGGTGACGACCCAGTACTTC
j_call: TRBJ2-2; clone_size: .; v_call: TRBV6-5; cdr3_length: 15; d_call: TRBD1; cdr3_aa: CASRRRDRVTGELFF; cdr3_nt: TGTGCCAGCAGACGCCGGGACAGGGTTACCGGGGAGCTGTTTTTT
j_call: TRBJ1-4; clone_size: .; v_call: TRBV10-2; cdr3_length: 15; d_call: .; cdr3_aa: CASSDRLSTNEKLFF; cdr3_nt: TGCGCCAGCAGTGACAGACTTTCAACTAATGAAAAACTGTTTTTT
j_call: TRBJ2-7; clone_size: .; v_call: TRBV7-2; cdr3_length: 14; d_call: TRBD2; cdr3_aa: CASSSLPGRHEQYF; cdr3_nt: TGTGCCAGCAGCTCTCTCCCCGGGAGGCACGAGCAGTACTTC
j_call: TRBJ2-7; clone_size: .; v_call: TRBV18; cdr3_length: 16; d_call: TRBD1; cdr3_aa: CASSPANRDRGHEQYF; cdr3_nt: TGTGCCAGCTCACCCGCCAACCGGGACAGGGGCCACGAGCAGTACTTC
j_call: TRBJ2-5; clone_size: .; v_call: TRBV28; cdr3_length: 15; d_call: TRBD1; cdr3_aa: CASSFLEGGVETQYF; cdr3_nt: TGTGCCAGCAGTTTTTTGGAAGGGGGCGTAGAGACCCAGTACTTC
j_call: TRBJ2-1; clone_size: .; v_call: TRBV20-1; cdr3_length: 11; d_call: .; cdr3_aa: CSGRADNEQFF; cdr3_nt: TGCAGTGGGAGGGCGGACAATGAGCAGTTCTTC
j_call: TRBJ2-5; clone_size: .; v_call: TRBV5-1; cdr3_length: 13; d_call: .; cdr3_aa: CASSLSEGETQYF; cdr3_nt: TGCGCCAGCAGCTTATCAGAGGGCGAGACCCAGTACTTC
j_call: TRBJ1-4; clone_size: .; v_call: TRBV2; cdr3_length: 14; d_call: TRBD1; cdr3_aa: CASSPGGAGEKLFF; cdr3_nt: TGTGCCAGCAGCCCAGGGGGCGCAGGTGAAAAACTGTTTTTT
j_call: TRBJ2-3; clone_size: .; v_call: TRBV6-5; cdr3_length: 14; d_call: TRBD2; cdr3_aa: CASRGGPSTDTQYF; cdr3_nt: TGTGCCAGCAGGGGAGGGCCCAGCACAGATACGCAGTATTTT
j_call: TRBJ1-4; clone_size: few; v_call: TRBV19; cdr3_length: 16; d_call: .; cdr3_aa: CASSTRRWGTQEKLFF; cdr3_nt: TGTGCCAGTAGTACACGGAGGTGGGGGACTCAGGAAAAACTGTTTTTT
j_call: TRBJ1-1; clone_size: .; v_call: TRBV2; cdr3_length: 13; d_call: TRBD1; cdr3_aa: CASRGTGNTEAFF; cdr3_nt: TGTGCCAGCAGGGGGACAGGGAACACTGAAGCTTTCTTT
j_call: TRBJ1-1; clone_size: .; v_call: TRBV6-6; cdr3_length: 15; d_call: TRBD1; cdr3_aa: CASSYQGARDTEAFF; cdr3_nt: TGTGCCAGCAGTTACCAGGGGGCTCGGGACACTGAAGCTTTCTTT
j_call: TRBJ2-5; clone_size: .; v_call: TRBV9; cdr3_length: 14; d_call: TRBD2; cdr3_aa: CASSPRGEGTTQYF; cdr3_nt: TGTGCCAGCAGCCCCCGGGGGGAGGGAACGACCCAGTACTTC
j_call: TRBJ1-2; clone_size: few; v_call: TRBV2; cdr3_length: 13; d_call: .; cdr3_aa: CASSTLVAYGYTF; cdr3_nt: TGTGCCAGCAGTACCTTGGTGGCCTATGGCTACACCTTC
j_call: TRBJ2-1; clone_size: .; v_call: TRBV6-1; cdr3_length: 16; d_call: TRBD1; cdr3_aa: CASSEAGRGFYNEQFF; cdr3_nt: TGTGCCAGCAGTGAAGCGGGCAGGGGGTTCTACAATGAGCAGTTCTTC
j_call: TRBJ2-1; clone_size: once; v_call: TRBV5-1; cdr3_length: 15; d_call: TRBD2; cdr3_aa: CASSGSAGGPNEQFF; cdr3_nt: TGCGCCAGCAGCGGGTCTGCGGGGGGGCCGAATGAGCAGTTCTTC
j_call: TRBJ2-5; clone_size: .; v_call: TRBV18; cdr3_length: 17; d_call: TRBD2; cdr3_aa: CASSGNLAGPSSLTQYF; cdr3_nt: TGTGCCAGCTCAGGAAACCTAGCGGGGCCCTCCAGTTTGACCCAGTACTTC
j_call: TRBJ2-3; clone_size: .; v_call: TRBV28; cdr3_length: 17; d_call: TRBD2; cdr3_aa: CASSLLGTSGSSNTQYF; cdr3_nt: TGTGCCAGCAGTCTACTGGGGACTAGCGGGAGTTCAAATACGCAGTATTTT
j_call: TRBJ2-1; clone_size: once; v_call: TRBV7-8; cdr3_length: 15; d_call: .; cdr3_aa: CASSPPTRTYNEQFF; cdr3_nt: TGTGCCAGCAGCCCCCCGACTAGAACCTACAATGAGCAGTTCTTC
j_call: TRBJ1-1; clone_size: .; v_call: TRBV7-3; cdr3_length: 15; d_call: TRBD1; cdr3_aa: CASSLQGGKNTEAFF; cdr3_nt: TGTGCCAGCAGCTTACAGGGGGGCAAGAACACTGAAGCTTTCTTT
j_call: TRBJ2-5; clone_size: .; v_call: TRBV20-1; cdr3_length: 11; d_call: TRBD2; cdr3_aa: CSASGEETQYF; cdr3_nt: TGCAGTGCAAGCGGGGAAGAGACCCAGTACTTC
j_call: TRBJ2-1; clone_size: few; v_call: TRBV5-6; cdr3_length: 16; d_call: .; cdr3_aa: CASSLGWAGRYNEQFF; cdr3_nt: TGTGCCAGCAGCTTGGGGTGGGCGGGCCGGTACAATGAGCAGTTCTTC
j_call: TRBJ2-3; clone_size: .; v_call: TRBV27; cdr3_length: 14; d_call: TRBD2; cdr3_aa: CASSPGLGKSGQYF; cdr3_nt: TGTGCCAGCAGTCCGGGACTAGGCAAATCCGGGCAGTATTTT
j_call: TRBJ1-2; clone_size: few; v_call: TRBV10-3; cdr3_length: 15; d_call: .; cdr3_aa: CAISPLGGNLYGYTF; cdr3_nt: TGTGCCATCAGCCCTCTAGGAGGTAACCTCTATGGCTACACCTTC
j_call: TRBJ2-5; clone_size: .; v_call: TRBV7-2; cdr3_length: 13; d_call: .; cdr3_aa: CASSFSGGETQYF; cdr3_nt: TGTGCCAGCAGCTTTTCCGGGGGAGAGACCCAGTACTTC
j_call: TRBJ1-2; clone_size: .; v_call: TRBV5-4; cdr3_length: 14; d_call: .; cdr3_aa: CASSPSAGEQGYTF; cdr3_nt: TGTGCCAGCAGCCCCTCGGCAGGGGAACAGGGCTACACCTTC
j_call: TRBJ1-1; clone_size: .; v_call: TRBV6-5; cdr3_length: 13; d_call: .; cdr3_aa: CATSGNRNTEAFF; cdr3_nt: TGTGCCACCAGCGGGAATAGGAACACTGAAGCTTTCTTT
j_call: TRBJ1-1; clone_size: .; v_call: TRBV7-8; cdr3_length: 14; d_call: .; cdr3_aa: CASSHPTGNTEAFF; cdr3_nt: TGTGCCAGCAGCCACCCGACAGGGAACACTGAAGCTTTCTTT
j_call: TRBJ2-5; clone_size: .; v_call: TRBV4-3; cdr3_length: 13; d_call: .; cdr3_aa: CASSQERRETQYF; cdr3_nt: TGCGCCAGCAGCCAAGAAAGGAGGGAGACCCAGTACTTC
j_call: TRBJ1-3; clone_size: .; v_call: TRBV19; cdr3_length: 14; d_call: .; cdr3_aa: CASSMGLSGNTIYF; cdr3_nt: TGTGCCAGTAGTATGGGCCTCTCTGGAAACACCATATATTTT
j_call: TRBJ2-3; clone_size: .; v_call: TRBV29-1; cdr3_length: 15; d_call: .; cdr3_aa: CSVPGRGPFTDTQYF; cdr3_nt: TGCAGCGTCCCAGGGCGGGGGCCTTTCACAGATACGCAGTATTTT
j_call: TRBJ2-3; clone_size: .; v_call: TRBV7-2; cdr3_length: 15; d_call: .; cdr3_aa: CASSLSSLNTDTQYF; cdr3_nt: TGTGCCAGCAGCTTAAGCTCGCTAAACACAGATACGCAGTATTTT
j_call: TRBJ1-4; clone_size: .; v_call: TRBV2; cdr3_length: 13; d_call: .; cdr3_aa: CATGEPANEKLFF; cdr3_nt: TGTGCCACCGGGGAGCCGGCTAATGAAAAACTGTTTTTT
j_call: TRBJ2-3; clone_size: once; v_call: TRBV19; cdr3_length: 18; d_call: TRBD2; cdr3_aa: CASSMWTSGGPGRDTQYF; cdr3_nt: TGTGCCAGTAGTATGTGGACTAGCGGGGGCCCGGGTCGAGATACGCAGTATTTT
j_call: TRBJ2-7; clone_size: .; v_call: TRBV5-1; cdr3_length: 14; d_call: TRBD1; cdr3_aa: CASSLEGQPYEQYF; cdr3_nt: TGCGCCAGCAGCTTGGAGGGACAGCCCTACGAGCAGTACTTC